This TCR beta chain was obtained from a study of blood T cell repertoires in COVID-19. Germline CDR1 and CDR2: WNHNN and SYGVQD (reference sequence). Trimming stripped 5 bases from V and 4 bases from J, with 12 bases between. CDR3 length: 14 amino acids. Participant reports of clinical history set cohort assignment. This clone appeared a few times. TCRdb's copy holds only in-frame clones and misses some; the assay was immunoSEQ multiplex PCR. The repertoire holds 270,000 or so clones, approximately 90% seen once, with around 2.8% in the top ten. Material for sequencing was PBMCs or T cells enriched from blood (not recorded which). The sequence was obtained from a man aged 40-49 years who had been exposed to COVID-19. This chain uses TRBV10-1 with TRBJ2-1, with D possibly matching TRBD1 (5 bases). The CDR3 reads CASSNQGVYNEQFF. The CDR3 bases are TGCGCCAGCAGTAATCAAGGGGTTTACAATGAGCAGTTCTTC.